The entry that follows covers one T cell receptor (beta chain) sequence. The antigen remains unidentified. Clones were sequenced by immunoSEQ multiplex PCR, and TCRdb holds only the in-frame ones, with some missing. The sample has 550,000 to 700,000 clones; around 78% are singletons. The data originate from a study of shared clonotypes between healthy human individuals. There are 11 residues in the CDR3. The germline V and J ends were trimmed by 5 bases and 6 bases, with 10 bases remaining between them. Germline-derived CDR1 and CDR2 are DFQATT and SNEGSKA (reference sequence). Overall study findings and caveats: Estimated richness values were generally larger in naive subsets than in memory subsets.

J is TRBJ2-5 and V is TRBV20-1; D not certain. Input material: memory CD4+ T cells sorted from blood. The subset was: CD45RA-negative fraction. The sequence was obtained from a woman under 40 in good health. CDR3 sequence: CSAGVAKTQYF. The CDR3 nucleotides read TGCAGTGCTGGGGTGGCGAAGACCCAGTACTTC.